This TCR beta chain is drawn from a study of radiation and T cells in renal cell carcinoma. A word on this clone: Its antigen is not known.

Time point noted: baseline pretreatment blood. Treatment reported: 15 Gy SBRT to primary tumor, nephrectomy 4 weeks later. Blood was sampled at baseline, 2 weeks and 4 weeks after SBRT. This renal cell carcinoma was of the clear cell type. The study's findings and limits: Baseline intratumoral clonotype presence is unknown without pretreatment biopsies. Top tumor clonotypes rose in blood 2 weeks post-radiation, then contracted.

Method: immunoSEQ multiplex PCR; TCRdb's copy keeps in-frame clones and lacks some. The sample shows 45,000 or so clones, 83% of them seen only once. This CDR3 is built from 16 residues. V lost 0 bases and J lost 1, with 13 bases in between. Sequences were derived from blood, sampled from a patient whose treatment included radiotherapy and nephrectomy. The gene calls are TRBV23-1 and TRBJ2-7; D perhaps matches TRBD1 (5 bases). TRBV23-1 is identified as an open reading frame with a role that is uncertain. The TCR was taken from a woman aged 70-85 years with renal cell carcinoma. The CDR3 sequence: CASSQSGRVVSYEQYF. For the CDR3, the DNA is TGCGCCAGCAGTCAATCGGGCAGGGTCGTGTCCTACGAGCAGTACTTC.